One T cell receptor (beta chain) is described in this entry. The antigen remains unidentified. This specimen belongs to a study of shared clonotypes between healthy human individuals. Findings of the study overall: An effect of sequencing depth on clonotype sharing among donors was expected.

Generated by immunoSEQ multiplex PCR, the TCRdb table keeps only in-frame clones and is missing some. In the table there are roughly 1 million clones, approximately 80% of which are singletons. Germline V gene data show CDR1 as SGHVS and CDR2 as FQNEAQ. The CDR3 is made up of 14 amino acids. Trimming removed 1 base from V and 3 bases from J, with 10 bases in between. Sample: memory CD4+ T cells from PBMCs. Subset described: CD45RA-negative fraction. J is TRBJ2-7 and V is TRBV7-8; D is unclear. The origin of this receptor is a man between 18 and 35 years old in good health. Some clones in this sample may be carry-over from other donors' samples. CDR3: CASSLGNSGYEQYF. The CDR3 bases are TGTGCCAGCAGCTTAGGGAATTCGGGCTACGAGCAGTACTTC. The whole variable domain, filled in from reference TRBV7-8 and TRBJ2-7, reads GAGVSQSPRYKVAKRGQDVALRCDPISGHVSLFWYQQALGQGPEFLTYFQNEAQLDKSGLPSDRFFAERPEGSVSTLKIQRTQQEDSAVYLCASSLGNSGYEQYFGPGTRLTVT.